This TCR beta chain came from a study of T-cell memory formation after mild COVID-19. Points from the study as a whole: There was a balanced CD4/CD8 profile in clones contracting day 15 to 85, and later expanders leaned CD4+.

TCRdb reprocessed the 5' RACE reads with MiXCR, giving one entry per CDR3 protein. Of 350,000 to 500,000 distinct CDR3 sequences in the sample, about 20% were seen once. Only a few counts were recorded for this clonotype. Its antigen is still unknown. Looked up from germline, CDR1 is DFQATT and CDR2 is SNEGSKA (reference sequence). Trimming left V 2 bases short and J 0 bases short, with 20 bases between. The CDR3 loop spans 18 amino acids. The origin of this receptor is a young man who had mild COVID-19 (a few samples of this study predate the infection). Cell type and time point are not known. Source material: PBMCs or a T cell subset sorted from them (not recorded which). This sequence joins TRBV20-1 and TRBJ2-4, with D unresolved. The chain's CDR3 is CSARPMDPNHLAKNIQYF. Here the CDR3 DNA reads TGCAGTGCTAGACCCATGGACCCTAATCATCTAGCCAAAAACATTCAGTACTTC.